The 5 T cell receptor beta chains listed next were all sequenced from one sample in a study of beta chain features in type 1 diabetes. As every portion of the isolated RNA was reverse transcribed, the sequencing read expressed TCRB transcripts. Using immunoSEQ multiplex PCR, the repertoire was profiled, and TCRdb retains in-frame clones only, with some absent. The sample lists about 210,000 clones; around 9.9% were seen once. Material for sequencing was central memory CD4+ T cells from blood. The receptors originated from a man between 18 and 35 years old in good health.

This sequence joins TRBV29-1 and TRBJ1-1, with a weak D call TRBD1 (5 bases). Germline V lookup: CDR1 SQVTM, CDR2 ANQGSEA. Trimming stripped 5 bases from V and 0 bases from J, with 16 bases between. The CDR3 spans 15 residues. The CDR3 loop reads CSVSGGWAMNTEAFF. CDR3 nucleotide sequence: TGCAGCGTTTCCGGGGGATGGGCCATGAACACTGAAGCTTTCTTT.

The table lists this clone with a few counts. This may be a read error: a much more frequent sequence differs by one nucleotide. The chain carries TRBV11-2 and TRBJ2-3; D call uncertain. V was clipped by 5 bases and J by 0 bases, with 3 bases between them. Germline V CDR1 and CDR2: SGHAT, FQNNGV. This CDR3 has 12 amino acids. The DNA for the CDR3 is TGTGCCAGCAGCCATAGCACAGATACGCAGTATTTT. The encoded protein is CASSHSTDTQYF.

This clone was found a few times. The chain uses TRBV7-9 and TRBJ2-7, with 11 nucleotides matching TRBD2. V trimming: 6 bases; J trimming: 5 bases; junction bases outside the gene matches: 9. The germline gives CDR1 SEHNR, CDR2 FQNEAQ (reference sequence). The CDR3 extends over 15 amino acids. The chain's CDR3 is CASSFTSGSFHEQYF. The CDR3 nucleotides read TGTGCCAGCAGTTTTACTAGCGGGAGTTTCCACGAGCAGTACTTC.

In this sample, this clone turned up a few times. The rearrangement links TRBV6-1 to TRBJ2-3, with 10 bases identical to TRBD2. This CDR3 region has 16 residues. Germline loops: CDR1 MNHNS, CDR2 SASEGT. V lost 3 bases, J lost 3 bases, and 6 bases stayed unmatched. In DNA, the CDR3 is TGTGCCAGCAGTGACCTTAGGACTAGCGGAACAGATACGCAGTATTTT. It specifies CASSDLRTSGTDTQYF.

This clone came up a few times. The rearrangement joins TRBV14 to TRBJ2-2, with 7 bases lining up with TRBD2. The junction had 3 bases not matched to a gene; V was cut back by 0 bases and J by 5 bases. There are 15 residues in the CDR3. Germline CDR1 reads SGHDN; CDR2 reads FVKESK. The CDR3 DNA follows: TGTGCCAGCAGCCAAGATATGCGGGGGACCGGGGAGCTGTTTTTT. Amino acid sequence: CASSQDMRGTGELFF.